The 13 T cell receptor beta chains reported below all come from one sample, sequenced in a study of shared clonotypes between healthy human individuals. CD45RO negativity and positive selection for CCR7 defined naive CD8 cells, a population that excluded terminally differentiated effector memory CD45RA+ cells. Clones were read by immunoSEQ multiplex PCR, and TCRdb kept only the in-frame ones, dropping some. In the table there are around 2,000,000 clones, about 92% of which are singletons. Sequenced material: naive CD8+ T cells from PBMCs. These receptors all stem from a man younger than 35 in good health. Some clones in this sample may be carry-over from other donors' samples.

This chain connects TRBV10-1 to TRBJ1-5; D unresolved. Germline CDR1 reads WNHNN; CDR2 reads SYGVQD (reference sequence). The CDR3 spans 12 residues. V gave up 0 bases and J gave up 10 bases, with 7 bases separating them. The DNA for the CDR3 is TGCGCCAGCAGTGAGTCCGCGGTACCCCAGCATTTT. The encoded protein is CASSESAVPQHF.

The rearrangement joins TRBV11-3 to TRBJ2-1; 7 positions match TRBD2. There are 17 residues in the CDR3. V trimming: 5 bases; J trimming: 7 bases; junction bases outside the gene matches: 17. CDR1 and CDR2 (germline): SGHNT, YENEEA. CDR3 DNA: TGTGCCAGCAGCCTAAAGGGCGGGAGTTATGATATTAATGAGCAGTTCTTC. Encoded protein: CASSLKGGSYDINEQFF.

The V gene is TRBV5-6, the J gene TRBJ2-5; unclear D gene. Between the trimmed V and J ends, which lost 0 bases and 4 bases, there was a span of 10 bases. The germline V gene has CDR1 SGHDT and CDR2 YYEEEE. The CDR3 consists of 14 residues. The CDR3 DNA is TGTGCCAGCAGCTTGGGTTGGGGTCCAGAGACCCAGTACTTC. Protein product: CASSLGWGPETQYF.

Details on this clone: The junction differs from germline at one of its ends, possibly a read error. The chain uses TRBV4-2 and TRBJ1-4; D ambiguous. Germline CDR1 is LGHNA and CDR2 is YNFKEQ. This CDR3 has 12 amino acids. The CDR3 loop is CASSLVTTFHNF. CDR3 sequence (DNA): TGTGCCAGCAGCTTGGTGACCACGTTTCACAATTTT.

About this clone: At the DNA level, this CDR3 is encoded by other sequences in the same sample as well. This chain links TRBV7-9 with TRBJ2-7; 7 bases map to TRBD1. CDR1 is SEHNR and CDR2 is FQNEAQ in the germline V gene (reference sequence). The CDR3 loop spans 14 amino acids. V dropped 5 bases and J dropped 4; count of bases not matched to a gene: 8. In nucleotides, the CDR3 is TGTGCCAGCAGCCCGAGGGACAGCTCATACGAGCAGTACTTC. Protein sequence: CASSPRDSSYEQYF.

This rearrangement joins TRBV4-1 to TRBJ2-4; D is uncertain. V was cut by 3 bases and J by 0 bases, with 15 bases left in between. The CDR3 is 17 amino acids. Germline-derived CDR1 and CDR2 are MGHRA and YSYEKL. The CDR3 bases are TGCGCCAGCAGCCAGGCCGCCCTGACTTTAGCCAAAAACATTCAGTACTTC. This codes for CASSQAALTLAKNIQYF.

Regarding this clone: The sample carries other DNA sequences with the same CDR3. The chain carries TRBV27 and TRBJ2-5; the D gene could be TRBD1 or TRBD2 (5 bases each). Trimming pared 6 bases from V and 2 bases from J, leaving 10 bases between. The CDR3 loop spans 13 amino acids. Per the germline V gene, CDR1 is MNHEY and CDR2 is SMNVEV (reference sequence). The CDR3 reads CASRGTGQETQYF. The CDR3 bases are TGTGCCAGCAGGGGGACCGGGCAAGAGACCCAGTACTTC.

This chain links TRBV13 with TRBJ1-3; D might be TRBD1 (6 bases). Per the germline V gene, CDR1 is PRHDT and CDR2 is FYEKMQ (reference sequence). This CDR3 is built from 15 residues. Trimming shortened V by 4 bases and J by 0 bases, and 10 bases separated the two germline ends. CDR3 region: CASSSGHFSGNTIYF. CDR3 DNA sequence: TGTGCCAGCAGCTCGGGACACTTCTCTGGAAACACCATATATTTT.

The chain carries TRBV28 and TRBJ2-7; the match to TRBD2 covers 7 bases. The CDR3 length is 14 residues. Germline V gene data show CDR1 as MDHEN and CDR2 as SYDVKM. The V segment lost 7 bases and the J segment 3 bases; nucleotides outside the gene matches: 9. DNA of the CDR3: TGTGCCAGCAAACCCCCCGGGAGGATCTACGAGCAGTACTTC. It yields the protein CASKPPGRIYEQYF.

The chain couples TRBV7-2 to TRBJ2-7, with TRBD1 matching over 7 bases. This CDR3 has 14 amino acids. The germline gives CDR1 SGHTA, CDR2 FQGNSA. V lost 6 bases and J lost 1; bases outside the gene matches: 6. The chain's CDR3 is CASSKGALSYEQYF. The CDR3 DNA reads TGTGCCAGCAGTAAGGGGGCGTTGTCCTACGAGCAGTACTTC.

This chain joins TRBV4-2 and TRBJ2-1; 11 bases are a match to TRBD2. This CDR3 is 16 amino acids long. Germline CDR1 reads LGHNA; CDR2 reads YNFKEQ. V was clipped by 7 bases and J by 4 bases; unmatched bases: 9. CDR3 DNA: TGTGCCAGCACCCCAGAACTAGCGGGAGAATACAATGAGCAGTTCTTC. Translated: CASTPELAGEYNEQFF.

The chain recombines TRBV9 with TRBJ2-2; D remains unclear. CDR3 length equals 18 residues. Per the germline V gene, CDR1 is SGDLS and CDR2 is YYNGEE. V lost 5 bases and J lost 0, with 20 bases in between. CDR3 sequence reads: CASSPVGSFHPNTGELFF. CDR3 DNA sequence: TGTGCCAGCAGTCCCGTCGGTTCCTTTCATCCGAACACCGGGGAGCTGTTTTTT.

This chain uses TRBV9 with TRBJ1-2; D is unresolved. Deletions cut 0 bases from V and 5 bases from J, with 20 bases between. Germline CDR1 and CDR2: SGDLS and YYNGEE. This CDR3 comprises 17 residues. CDR3 in amino acids: CASSVGATAHILYGYTF. In nucleotides, the CDR3 is TGTGCCAGCAGCGTAGGGGCGACGGCCCACATTCTTTATGGCTACACCTTC.